The next 27 T cell receptor beta chains were all read from a single sample in a study of blood T cell repertoires in COVID-19. Produced via immunoSEQ multiplex PCR; TCRdb's table is partial and in-frame only. The sample lists about 8,000 clones, 75% to 95% occurring once. The sample was peripheral blood. These receptors were collected from a woman in her 50s with active COVID-19.

The count of this clone is one. The J gene is TRBJ1-2, the V gene TRBV12-3 or TRBV12-4; perhaps TRBD1 as D (5 bases). The CDR3 is 13 residues long. V lost 1 base and J lost 8, with 11 bases in between. The CDR3 bases are TGTGCCAGCAGTTTAGGGGGCTTTGAGGGCTACACCTTC. Translating it yields CASSLGGFEGYTF.

The genes are TRBV18 and TRBJ1-1; D uncertain. V was trimmed by 4 bases and J by 1 base, leaving 13 bases between them. Per germline, CDR1 KGHSH and CDR2 LQKENI. The CDR3 is 15 amino acids. In DNA form, the CDR3 reads TGTGCCAGCTCACTTTCGGTCGGGGAGAACACTGAAGCTTTCTTT. This codes for CASSLSVGENTEAFF.

The chain combines TRBV7-3 with TRBJ1-2, with D possibly matching TRBD1 (5 bases). This CDR3 is built from 14 residues. V was pared by 5 bases and J by 4 bases, with 14 bases between. CDR1 is SGHTA, CDR2 FQGTGA, per germline. Here the CDR3 DNA reads TGTGCCAGCAGCCAACCACAGGTTCCCTATGGCTACACCTTC. The encoded protein is CASSQPQVPYGYTF.

This chain joins TRBV5-1 and TRBJ1-1; the D gene is possibly TRBD1 (6 bases). V was cut by 1 base and J by 2 bases, with 12 bases left in between. The CDR3 has 15 residues. The germline V gene encodes CDR1 SGHRS and CDR2 YFSETQ. The DNA of the CDR3 is TGCGCCAGCAGCTTGTTCGTGACAGGCAACACTGAAGCTTTCTTT. Its protein product is CASSLFVTGNTEAFF.

The rearrangement links TRBV7-9 to TRBJ2-2; TRBD2 aligns across 8 bases. Losses at the gene ends were 4 bases for V and 1 base for J; bases not matched to a gene: 2. This CDR3 has 15 residues. The germline V gene has CDR1 SEHNR and CDR2 FQNEAQ (reference sequence). The CDR3 sequence: CASSYSGENTGELFF. The CDR3 DNA sequence: TGTGCCAGCAGCTATAGCGGGGAGAACACCGGGGAGCTGTTTTTT.

The gene calls are TRBV6-2 or TRBV6-3 and TRBJ2-1; 8 bases are shared with TRBD2. V dropped 4 bases and J dropped 2; count of bases not matched to a gene: 7. Germline V gene sequence: CDR1 MNHEY, CDR2 SVGEGT. The CDR3 is 16 amino acids. CDR3 sequence reads: CASSLRPGRAYNEQFF. CDR3 bases: TGTGCCAGCAGTTTACGACCCGGGAGGGCCTACAATGAGCAGTTCTTC.

The rearrangement uses TRBV5-1 and TRBJ1-3; possibly TRBD1 for D (5 bases). The germline V gene has CDR1 SGHRS and CDR2 YFSETQ. The CDR3 covers 16 residues. V was clipped by 3 bases and J by 2 bases, with 15 bases between them. The CDR3 DNA follows: TGCGCCAGCAGCTACACCGGGACTTCTACTGGAAACACCATATATTTT. It yields the protein CASSYTGTSTGNTIYF.

The chain carries TRBV5-5 and TRBJ2-7; TRBD1 matches 7 bases. There are 14 residues in the CDR3. Trimming at V came to 0 bases and at J to 12 bases, leaving 12 bases not matched to a gene. Germline CDR1 reads SGHKS; CDR2 reads YYEKEE (reference sequence). In DNA, the CDR3 is TGTGCCAGCAGCTTGGATCAGGGGGTGACGCGGTGGTACTTC. Encoded protein: CASSLDQGVTRWYF.

The chain links TRBV9 to TRBJ2-2, with TRBD1 matching 7 bases. The CDR3 totals 19 residues. The germline V gene encodes CDR1 SGDLS and CDR2 YYNGEE. J was trimmed by 0 bases and V by 0 bases; bases with no gene match: 11. In nucleotides, the CDR3 is TGTGCCAGCAGCGTAGGAGGGGGCGTTTGGAATCCGAACACCGGGGAGCTGTTTTTT. This encodes CASSVGGGVWNPNTGELFF.

The rearrangement joins TRBV11-2 to TRBJ2-4, with 9 bases fitting TRBD1. Germline lookup yields CDR1 SGHAT and CDR2 FQNNGV. The V segment lost 0 bases and the J segment 6 bases; nucleotides outside the gene matches: 0. This CDR3 is built from 14 residues. The CDR3 bases are TGTGCCAGCAGCTTAGAACAGGGGGCAAACATTCAGTACTTC. This sequence encodes CASSLEQGANIQYF.

V is TRBV9 and J is TRBJ2-1; 10 bases match TRBD2. Per germline, CDR1 SGDLS and CDR2 YYNGEE. The CDR3 covers 15 residues. The trim removed 5 bases at V and 9 bases at J, leaving 11 bases unmatched. The CDR3: CASSALAGVGAEQFF. The CDR3, as DNA: TGTGCCAGCAGTGCCCTAGCGGGGGTTGGGGCTGAGCAGTTCTTC.

This rearrangement joins TRBV10-2 to TRBJ2-7, with TRBD2 matching 13 bases. Germline lookup yields CDR1 WSHSY and CDR2 SAAADI. The CDR3 covers 15 residues. V trimming: 6 bases; J trimming: 6 bases; junction bases outside the gene matches: 8. The DNA for the CDR3 is TGCGCCAGCAGCGGACTAGCGGGAGCTCTGGGCGAGCAGTACTTC. Translated: CASSGLAGALGEQYF.

The genes are TRBV10-1 and TRBJ1-5, with TRBD1 matching over 10 bases. There are 15 residues in the CDR3. Trimming at V came to 4 bases and at J to 0 bases, leaving 0 bases not matched to a gene. The germline CDR1 and CDR2 sequences are WNHNN and SYGVQD (reference sequence). CDR3 protein: CASSGTGGSNQPQHF. The CDR3 bases are TGCGCCAGCAGTGGGACAGGGGGTAGCAATCAGCCCCAGCATTTT.

The CDR3 DNA reads TGTGCCAGCAGTCGACAGGGGCCCAGCAATCAGCCCCAGCATTTT. Amino acid sequence: CASSRQGPSNQPQHF. The V gene is TRBV27, the J gene TRBJ1-5; 8 bases are shared with TRBD1. The germline V gene encodes CDR1 MNHEY and CDR2 SMNVEV (reference sequence). J was trimmed by 1 base and V by 5 bases; bases with no gene match: 4. The CDR3 has 15 amino acids.

The chain employs TRBV24-1 and TRBJ2-1; TRBD1 agrees at 9 bases. This CDR3 comprises 18 residues. Trimming took 5 bases from V and 1 from J; bases not matched to a gene: 11. The germline CDR1 and CDR2 sequences are KGHDR and SFDVKD. This CDR3 is CATSGPAGQGISYNEQFF. The DNA of the CDR3 is TGTGCCACCAGTGGCCCGGCTGGACAGGGGATTTCCTACAATGAGCAGTTCTTC.

The chain uses TRBV15 and TRBJ2-3; TRBD2 aligns across 8 bases. The length of the CDR3 is 15 residues. Trimming removed 1 base from V and 4 bases from J; junction bases left unmatched: 4. Germline loops: CDR1 LNHNV, CDR2 YYDKDF (reference sequence). The DNA for the CDR3 is TGTGCCACCAGCAGAGGGGGACTAGTATCAGATACGCAGTATTTT. Its translation: CATSRGGLVSDTQYF.

The chain has TRBV18 and TRBJ1-2; D is unresolved. CDR1 and CDR2 from the germline V gene are KGHSH and LQKENI. The CDR3 totals 12 residues. V dropped 3 bases and J dropped 3 bases, with 5 bases sitting between them. The CDR3 DNA sequence: TGTGCCAGCTCACCCCAGGACTATGGCTACACCTTC. Protein sequence: CASSPQDYGYTF.

The chain employs TRBV28 and TRBJ1-3; 7 bases fit TRBD1. In germline, CDR1 is MDHEN, CDR2 SYDVKM. The ends lost 6 bases at V and 5 bases at J; junction bases unmatched: 7. This CDR3 is 14 amino acids long. CDR3 residues: CASSRTGARNTIYF. In DNA, the CDR3 is TGTGCCAGCAGCCGAACAGGGGCTAGAAACACCATATATTTT. Together with reference TRBV28 and TRBJ1-3, the CDR3 gives the full variable domain: DVKVTQSSRYLVKRTGEKVFLECVQDMDHENMFWYRQDPGLGLRLIYFSYDVKMKEKGDIPEGYSVSREKKERFSLILESASTNQTSMYLCASSRTGARNTIYFGEGSWLTVV.

V usage is TRBV5-3 and J usage is TRBJ2-7; a weak D match, TRBD2 (7 bases). TRBV5-3 is noted as an ORF with a role that remains uncertain. The CDR3 is made up of 14 amino acids. The V and J ends lost 4 bases and 4 bases respectively, with 15 bases between them. The CDR3 sequence: CARSPLGGGYEQYF. The DNA for the CDR3 is TGTGCCAGAAGCCCGCTAGGGGGAGGGTACGAGCAGTACTTC.

This sequence joins TRBV27 and TRBJ2-7; D possibly corresponds to TRBD1 (6 bases). The CDR3 length is 14 residues. CDR1 MNHEY and CDR2 SMNVEV come from the germline V gene (reference sequence). V lost 3 bases and J lost 5, with 14 bases in between. The CDR3 DNA sequence: TGTGCCAGCAGTTTCCAGGGGATAAGGGACGAGCAGTACTTC. It translates to CASSFQGIRDEQYF.

The J gene is TRBJ1-2, the V gene TRBV9; D uncertain. Germline V lookup: CDR1 SGDLS, CDR2 YYNGEE. Trimming cost V 4 bases and J 2 bases, with 12 bases left between them. There are 14 residues in the CDR3. The CDR3 reads CASSPSGANYGYTF. CDR3 DNA: TGTGCCAGCAGCCCCTCGGGAGCCAACTATGGCTACACCTTC.

This sequence joins TRBV5-1 and TRBJ2-4; tentatively, D is TRBD2 (5 bases). V lost 0 bases and J 1 base, leaving 8 bases between the germline ends. This CDR3 comprises 15 residues. Germline assignment: CDR1 SGHRS and CDR2 YFSETQ. DNA of the CDR3: TGCGCCAGCAGCTTGGAGCCGGGGGCCAAAAACATTCAGTACTTC. Residues: CASSLEPGAKNIQYF.

The chain links TRBV28 to TRBJ2-7; a possible D gene is TRBD1 (5 bases). The germline V gene encodes CDR1 MDHEN and CDR2 SYDVKM. Trimming cost V 5 bases and J 4 bases, with 15 bases left between them. The CDR3 loop spans 14 amino acids. For the CDR3, the DNA is TGTGCCAGCAGTCCATCGTTAGGGGCGTACGAGCAGTACTTC. This codes for CASSPSLGAYEQYF.

V and J are TRBV6-4 and TRBJ1-2; the D gene is possibly TRBD1 (5 bases). The CDR3 runs to 15 residues. Germline V gene data show CDR1 as MRHNA and CDR2 as SNTAGT. Trimming took 3 bases from V and 10 from J, leaving 21 bases between them. The CDR3 loop reads CASSEHAGQGAPYTF. The DNA for the CDR3 is TGTGCCAGCAGTGAACATGCGGGGCAGGGTGCCCCCTACACCTTC.

V gene TRBV5-1 combines with J gene TRBJ2-3, with a tentative D call TRBD2 (6 bases). Looked up from germline, CDR1 is SGHRS and CDR2 is YFSETQ. V was shortened by 4 bases and J by 5 bases, with 23 bases between the two germline ends. This CDR3 has 17 amino acids. CDR3 in amino acids: CASSIQTGTLSRDTQYF. CDR3 sequence (DNA): TGCGCCAGCAGCATCCAGACCGGGACTCTGTCCCGAGATACGCAGTATTTT.

The chain couples TRBV6-2 or TRBV6-3 to TRBJ2-5; TRBD2 matches at 11 bases. V gave up 5 bases and J gave up 4 bases; unmatched junction bases: 9. This CDR3 region has 16 residues. Germline-derived CDR1 and CDR2 are MNHEY and SVGEGT. The CDR3 DNA is TGTGCCAGCAGTGACTTCAGGACTAGCGGGTTAGAGACCCAGTACTTC. Its translation: CASSDFRTSGLETQYF.

This clone appeared a single time. This chain joins TRBV9 and TRBJ2-1; 14 bases align to TRBD2. Trimming at V came to 0 bases and at J to 2 bases, leaving 1 base not matched to a gene. Germline loops: CDR1 SGDLS, CDR2 YYNGEE. The CDR3 totals 17 residues. The CDR3 nucleotides are TGTGCCAGCAGCGTAGGACTAGCGGGAGGGCCCTACAATGAGCAGTTCTTC. This sequence encodes CASSVGLAGGPYNEQFF.